This T cell receptor (beta chain) was sequenced for a study of CDR3 diversity in severe acne. TCRdb analysed the PCR reads with MiXCR anew, one entry per CDR3 protein. The table has roughly 79,000 distinct CDR3 sequences, around 54% seen once. Germline CDR1 reads MGHDK; CDR2 reads SYGVNS. The CDR3 is 15 amino acids. V shed 5 bases, J shed 3 bases, and the junction held 8 bases outside the gene matches. The table lists this clonotype with many counts. Sequenced material: blood. The chain is built from TRBV25-1 and TRBJ1-2; the match to TRBD1 covers 8 bases. This clonotype was sampled from a male donor with severe acne vulgaris. The CDR3 DNA follows: TGTGCCAGCAGTCTCCATGGGACAGGCGACTATGGCTACACCTTC. The encoded protein is CASSLHGTGDYGYTF.